Presented here are 3 T cell receptor delta chains from one specimen sequenced in a study of γδ T cells in repeated Plasmodium falciparum infection. Gammadelta T cells were flow-sorted from PBMC into Vgamma9/Vdelta2+ and Vdelta2-negative populations for bulk analysis. TCRdb re-called clones from the multiplex PCR reads via CATT. The sample consists of 85,000 to 95,000 delta-chain clones, about 1.5% of them appearing once. Input material: gamma-delta T cells from blood. These receptors all come from a pool of human donors (malaria-infected and uninfected, not separated).

This clone was observed a few times. This sequence is one base from a far larger clone and is likely a read error. Other DNA sequences in the same sample also yield this CDR3. The chain couples TRAV38-2/DV8 to TRDJ1; weak D call: TRDD3 (6 bases). The J gene, absent from TCRdb, was called here by matching the DNA to germline. V lost 5 bases and J lost 1, with 27 bases in between. This CDR3 spans 19 amino acids. Germline V gene lookup returns CDR1 TSESDYY and CDR2 QEAYKQQN. CDR3 in amino acids: CAYSVFAPGRGTSTDKLIF. As DNA, the CDR3 is TGTGCTTATAGCGTCTTCGCCCCTGGCAGGGGGACTAGCACCGATAAACTCATCTTT.

In regard to this clone: TCRdb lists the protein of a much larger clone for this DNA, which differs at residue 11, so this is likely a read error; the protein given here is translated from the DNA itself. This chain connects TRDV2 to TRDJ3; the match to TRDD3 covers 9 bases. The CDR3 is 19 residues long. After removal of 0 bases from V and 2 bases from J, the junction contained 7 bases not matched to a gene. The germline V gene has CDR1 GEAIGNYY and CDR2 EKD. CDR3 residues: CACDTAWGISPWDTRQMFF. The CDR3 DNA sequence: TGTGCCTGTGACACCGCCTGGGGGATCAGCCCCTGGGACACCCGACAGATGTTTTTC.

This clone was found a few times. At one of its ends the junction is not consistent with the germline gene, which may arise from a read error. The same CDR3 is also encoded by other DNA sequences in this sample. V gene TRDV2 combines with J gene TRDJ1; the match to TRDD3 covers 8 bases. Germline CDR1 GEAIGNYY, CDR2 EKD. The CDR3 totals 15 residues. The CDR3 DNA follows: TGTGCCTGTGACTCTGTAGGGGGGATAACGGATAAGCTCATCTTT. Protein: CACDSVGGITDKLIF.